The clone carrying this T cell receptor (beta chain) was counted between two and nine times. This entry belongs to a study of CD8 T cells in ankylosing spondylitis. TCRdb used MiXCR to reprocess the 5' RACE reads, holding one entry per CDR3 protein. The repertoire consists of 250,000 to 350,000 distinct CDR3 sequences, with approximately 20% occurring once and the leading ten covering roughly 8%. V lost 5 bases, J lost 0 bases, and 17 bases lay in between. The CDR3 is 16 amino acids. CDR1 and CDR2 from the germline V gene are MNHEY and SMNVEV (reference sequence). This sequence joins TRBV27 and TRBJ2-7, with TRBD2 as a possible D gene (5 bases). Sample: blood, either unsorted or a sorted T cell fraction (not recorded which). This receptor was taken from a male donor with ankylosing spondylitis or in good health (not recorded which). This CDR3 is CASSPTPGKGSYEQYV. CDR3 sequence (DNA): TGTGCCAGCAGTCCCACCCCGGGAAAGGGCTCCTACGAGCAGTACGTC.